Each of the 28 T cell receptor beta chains below was sequenced from the same sample in a study of vaccination effects on CD4 cells after COVID-19. ViraFEST assay sequencing came after antigen-specific CD4+ T cells were expanded with viral peptide pools. The culture ran for less than 12 days, and then CD4+ T cells were isolated. The participants, recipients of two vaccine doses, got either BNT162b2 or mRNA-1273. Their cognate antigens are unknown. Clones were read by immunoSEQ multiplex PCR, and TCRdb kept only the in-frame ones, dropping some. Of around 25,000 clones in the sample, roughly 79% are singletons; the top ten hold approximately 5.6%. The source was CD4+ T cells from PBMCs cultured with SARS-CoV-2 spike peptides, collected after COVID-19 vaccination. The receptors originated from a human donor who received a COVID-19 vaccine. Some clones in this sample may be carry-over from other donors' samples.

The V and J genes are TRBV7-3 and TRBJ2-5, with 7 bases fitting TRBD1. CDR3 length: 14 residues. Germline V gene lookup returns CDR1 SGHTA and CDR2 FQGTGA. Germline trimming cut 5 bases from V and 7 bases from J; bases unmatched to any gene: 10. The CDR3, as DNA: TGTGCCAGCAGCGCCTCGGGACAGTCGGGGACCCAGTACTTC. Its protein is CASSASGQSGTQYF.

The genes are TRBV11-3 and TRBJ2-3, with 12 nucleotides matching TRBD2. CDR1 is SGHNT and CDR2 is YENEEA in the germline V gene. V was clipped by 5 bases and J by 6 bases; unmatched bases: 9. The CDR3 has 16 residues. This CDR3 reads CASSPPLAGGPDTQYF. The CDR3 DNA reads TGTGCCAGCAGCCCTCCCCTAGCGGGGGGGCCGGATACGCAGTATTTT.

CDR3 DNA: TGTGCCAGCAGCGTAGCAGGGGGAAACACCATATATTTT. Its protein is CASSVAGGNTIYF. The rearrangement joins TRBV9 to TRBJ1-3; D might be TRBD1 (5 bases). Germline-derived CDR1 and CDR2 are SGDLS and YYNGEE. There are 13 residues in the CDR3. V lost 0 bases and J 4 bases, leaving 5 bases between the germline ends. The full variable domain, its missing parts supplied by reference TRBV9 and TRBJ1-3, is DSGVTQTPKHLITATGQRVTLRCSPRSGDLSVYWYQQSLDQGLQFLIQYYNGEERAKGNILERFSAQQFPDLHSELNLSSLELGDSALYFCASSVAGGNTIYFGEGSWLTVV.

The genes are TRBV7-9 and TRBJ1-1; 7 nucleotides agree with TRBD1. CDR3 length: 15 amino acids. The trim removed 5 bases at V and 5 bases at J, leaving 11 bases unmatched. Germline-derived CDR1 and CDR2 are SEHNR and FQNEAQ (reference sequence). CDR3 protein: CASSPRQGMGTEAFF. As DNA, the CDR3 is TGTGCCAGCAGCCCCAGACAGGGAATGGGTACTGAAGCTTTCTTT.

The rearrangement joins TRBV5-1 to TRBJ1-1; 9 nucleotides align to TRBD1. This CDR3 contains 14 residues. V lost 3 bases and J lost 5; bases outside the gene matches: 5. Germline CDR1 reads SGHRS; CDR2 reads YFSETQ. The chain's CDR3 is CASSWGQGYTEAFF. In nucleotides, the CDR3 is TGCGCCAGCAGCTGGGGACAGGGTTATACTGAAGCTTTCTTT.

This clone has more than one count but fewer than ten. J is TRBJ1-2 and V is TRBV6-6, with D possibly being TRBD1 (5 bases). The CDR3 length is 17 residues. The V and J ends lost 5 bases and 4 bases respectively, with 23 bases between them. CDR1 MNHNY and CDR2 SVGAGI come from the germline V gene (reference sequence). The CDR3, as DNA: TGTGCCAGCAGTCCCGGGTCCCTGGACAAGTTGAGCTATGGCTACACCTTC. Protein sequence: CASSPGSLDKLSYGYTF.

V gene TRBV7-8 combines with J gene TRBJ1-1; 7 positions match TRBD1. V dropped 5 bases and J dropped 5; count of bases not matched to a gene: 8. The CDR3 contains 14 residues. CDR1 SGHVS and CDR2 FQNEAQ come from the germline V gene. CDR3 in amino acids: CASSGRDSSTEAFF. CDR3 bases: TGTGCCAGCAGCGGTAGGGACAGTTCGACTGAAGCTTTCTTT. The whole variable domain, remainder taken from reference TRBV7-8 and TRBJ1-1, is GAGVSQSPRYKVAKRGQDVALRCDPISGHVSLFWYQQALGQGPEFLTYFQNEAQLDKSGLPSDRFFAERPEGSVSTLKIQRTQQEDSAVYLCASSGRDSSTEAFFGQGTRLTVV.

This clone was recorded a few times. The chain employs TRBV10-3 and TRBJ1-4, with unresolved D. This CDR3 comprises 16 residues. CDR1 is ENHRY and CDR2 is SYGVKD in the germline V gene. The V end lost 0 bases, the J end lost 3 bases, and 11 bases lay between the germline ends. This CDR3 is CAISESGGLANEKLFF. As DNA, the CDR3 is TGTGCCATCAGTGAGTCGGGAGGACTAGCTAATGAAAAACTGTTTTTT.

The chain uses TRBV7-3 and TRBJ2-4; TRBD1 might be the D (5 bases). CDR1 and CDR2 from the germline V gene are SGHTA and FQGTGA. V was pared by 2 bases and J by 8 bases, with 10 bases between. The CDR3 runs to 13 residues. The chain's CDR3 is CASSLRQSDIQYF. The CDR3 nucleotides read TGTGCCAGCAGCTTACGACAGTCGGACATTCAGTACTTC. Full variable domain (rest looked up from reference TRBV7-3 and TRBJ2-4): GAGVSQTPSNKVTEKGKYVELRCDPISGHTALYWYRQSLGQGPEFLIYFQGTGAADDSGLPNDRFFAVRPEGSVSTLKIQRTERGDSAVYLCASSLRQSDIQYFGAGTRLSVL.

This clone was picked up one time. The genes are TRBV6-6 and TRBJ2-5; tentatively, D is TRBD1 (6 bases). The CDR3 contains 15 residues. The V and J ends lost 5 bases and 2 bases respectively, with 15 bases between them. The germline gives CDR1 MNHNY, CDR2 SVGAGI (reference sequence). CDR3 region: CASSQSRQAQETQYF. The CDR3 DNA reads TGTGCCAGCAGTCAATCCCGACAGGCACAAGAGACCCAGTACTTC.

V usage is TRBV2 and J usage is TRBJ1-5; D gene uncertain. Germline V gene sequence: CDR1 SNHLY, CDR2 FYNNEI. The CDR3 is made up of 11 amino acids. V was pared by 4 bases and J by 5 bases, with 3 bases between. The CDR3 DNA sequence: TGTGCCAGCAGTGGTGATCAGCCCCAGCATTTT. Amino acid sequence: CASSGDQPQHF.

The chain recombines TRBV7-2 with TRBJ1-5; D is unclear. Germline CDR1 reads SGHTA; CDR2 reads FQGNSA. The CDR3 spans 12 residues. V was pared by 3 bases and J by 0 bases, with 0 bases between. CDR3 DNA sequence: TGTGCCAGCAGCTTTAGCAATCAGCCCCAGCATTTT. Protein: CASSFSNQPQHF.

The rearrangement links TRBV6-6 to TRBJ2-3, with TRBD2 identical over 10 bases. Trimming took 5 bases from V and 3 from J; bases not matched to a gene: 17. The CDR3 is 19 residues long. Germline CDR1 and CDR2: MNHNY and SVGAGI (reference sequence). The CDR3 loop is CASSPRLLAGPLATDTQYF. The CDR3 bases are TGTGCCAGCAGTCCCCGGTTACTAGCGGGGCCCTTAGCAACAGATACGCAGTATTTT.

J is TRBJ1-5 and V is TRBV18, with D possibly matching TRBD1 (5 bases). Germline lookup yields CDR1 KGHSH and CDR2 LQKENI. The CDR3 is 16 residues long. V lost 4 bases and J lost 8, with 21 bases in between. CDR3 residues: CASSQNQRNQGEPQHF. The CDR3 DNA is TGTGCCAGCTCACAAAATCAGCGAAATCAAGGGGAGCCCCAGCATTTT.

Only one count was recorded for this clone. The rearrangement joins TRBV19 to TRBJ2-2, with 7 bases aligning to TRBD1. Germline V CDR1 and CDR2: LNHDA, SQIVND (reference sequence). The junction had 5 bases not matched to a gene; V was cut back by 11 bases and J by 2 bases. This CDR3 is 13 amino acids long. As DNA, the CDR3 is TGTGCCGGCCGGGACAGTAACACCGGGGAGCTGTTTTTT. Its protein product is CAGRDSNTGELFF.

The chain employs TRBV18 and TRBJ2-3; D remains unclear. The V end lost 0 bases, the J end lost 6 bases, and 10 bases lay between the germline ends. Germline loops: CDR1 KGHSH, CDR2 LQKENI. The CDR3 is made up of 14 amino acids. Here the CDR3 DNA reads TGTGCCAGCTCACCACCGGCAAGTGTGGATACGCAGTATTTT. Translation gives CASSPPASVDTQYF.

This clone was seen more than once but under ten times. The gene calls are TRBV6-5 and TRBJ1-1; D possibly corresponds to TRBD1 (6 bases). V lost 5 bases to trimming and J lost 4 bases, with 17 bases between them. The CDR3 totals 15 residues. Germline V lookup: CDR1 MNHEY, CDR2 SVGAGI. The CDR3 region is CASSRLTRGGTEAFF. CDR3 coding DNA: TGTGCCAGCAGTCGCCTTACCAGGGGAGGCACTGAAGCTTTCTTT.

The V call is TRBV6-5, the J call TRBJ2-3, with a weak D call TRBD2 (5 bases). Deletions cut 6 bases from V and 1 base from J, with 11 bases between. CDR3 length equals 14 residues. Germline V CDR1 and CDR2: MNHEY, SVGAGI. The CDR3 coding sequence is TGTGCCAGCAGGACCTTCGGGGGCACAGATACGCAGTATTTT. It yields the protein CASRTFGGTDTQYF.

This chain links TRBV6-1 with TRBJ2-5; D is unclear. This CDR3 region has 13 residues. Trimming took off 2 bases at V and 7 bases at J, with 11 bases between the two ends. Germline loops: CDR1 MNHNS, CDR2 SASEGT. The CDR3 nucleotides read TGTGCCAGCAGTGAAAACATGCTGATGACCCAGTACTTC. This gives the protein CASSENMLMTQYF.

V usage is TRBV6-6 and J usage is TRBJ2-5; D gene uncertain. Trimming stripped 0 bases from V and 3 bases from J, with 11 bases between. Germline V lookup: CDR1 MNHNY, CDR2 SVGAGI (reference sequence). The CDR3 has 15 amino acids. The CDR3 spells CASSYSRVPEETQYF. CDR3 DNA sequence: TGTGCCAGCAGTTACTCTAGGGTGCCGGAAGAGACCCAGTACTTC.

The chain couples TRBV18 to TRBJ1-1, with D possibly TRBD1 on 5 matching bases. CDR3 length: 15 residues. V shed 3 bases and J shed 3 bases, with 14 bases lying between them. CDR1 and CDR2 from the germline V gene are KGHSH and LQKENI. The CDR3 DNA follows: TGTGCCAGCTCACCGACCACTGCGGGGGACACTGAAGCTTTCTTT. This encodes CASSPTTAGDTEAFF.

The chain couples TRBV6-5 to TRBJ2-7; weak D call: TRBD2 (7 bases). V was clipped by 5 bases and J by 0 bases, with 14 bases between them. Germline values: CDR1 MNHEY, CDR2 SVGAGI. The CDR3 spans 15 residues. The CDR3 DNA sequence: TGTGCCAGCAGTCGCCTAGGGGGGGCCTCCTACGAGCAGTACGTC. Amino acid sequence: CASSRLGGASYEQYV.

The rearrangement joins TRBV18 to TRBJ2-2, with D hard to call. Germline-derived CDR1 and CDR2 are KGHSH and LQKENI. The V end was cut by 0 bases, the J end by 2 bases, with 1 base between. This CDR3 region has 13 residues. The CDR3 nucleotides read TGTGCCAGCTCACCACCAAACACCGGGGAGCTGTTTTTT. It yields the protein CASSPPNTGELFF.

The V and J genes are TRBV27 and TRBJ2-1; perhaps TRBD2 as D (6 bases). With 8 bases removed from V and 9 bases from J, the gap between germline ends came to 26 bases. The germline gives CDR1 MNHEY, CDR2 SMNVEV (reference sequence). The CDR3 consists of 16 residues. The CDR3 DNA is TGTGCCAGCTATTCTATCCGGGACTCAAAGTCGGGTGAGCAGTTCTTC. Translated: CASYSIRDSKSGEQFF.

The rearrangement uses TRBV18 and TRBJ1-6; D not certain. Germline loops: CDR1 KGHSH, CDR2 LQKENI. This CDR3 is 13 amino acids long. V was trimmed by 5 bases and J by 7 bases, leaving 9 bases between them. CDR3 DNA: TGTGCCAGCTCAAGTTCGGCCAATTCACCCCTCCACTTT. As protein: CASSSSANSPLHF.

The rearrangement joins TRBV18 to TRBJ2-5, with unresolved D. Trimming left V 0 bases short and J 1 base short, with 9 bases between. CDR1 is KGHSH and CDR2 is LQKENI in the germline V gene. The CDR3 has 15 residues. The CDR3 is CASSPPLRTQETQYF. CDR3 bases: TGTGCCAGCTCACCACCGCTAAGAACCCAAGAGACCCAGTACTTC. The variable domain in full, completed from reference TRBV18 and TRBJ2-5, reads NAGVMQNPRHLVRRRGQEARLRCSPMKGHSHVYWYRQLPEEGLKFMVYLQKENIIDESGMPKERFSAEFPKEGPSILRIQQVVRGDSAAYFCASSPPLRTQETQYFGPGTRLLVL.

The chain recombines TRBV2 with TRBJ2-1; D assignment may be TRBD1 or TRBD2 (5 bases each). The CDR3 has 14 residues. Trimming left V 3 bases short and J 2 bases short, with 8 bases between. The V gene's germline CDR1 is SNHLY and CDR2 FYNNEI. The CDR3 DNA sequence: TGTGCCAGCAGTGACCAGGGAGCCTACAATGAGCAGTTCTTC. Protein: CASSDQGAYNEQFF.

The chain carries TRBV11-2 and TRBJ2-4; 10 bases are a match to TRBD1. J was trimmed by 0 bases and V by 4 bases; bases with no gene match: 6. This CDR3 comprises 17 residues. CDR1 SGHAT and CDR2 FQNNGV come from the germline V gene. CDR3 amino acids: CASSSWTGGLAKNIQYF. CDR3 in DNA: TGTGCCAGCAGCTCGTGGACAGGGGGGTTAGCCAAAAACATTCAGTACTTC.